Listed below are T cell receptor beta chains from one sample, sequenced in a study of blood T cell repertoires in COVID-19. Only in-frame clones appear in the TCRdb table, and some are missing; sequencing was by immunoSEQ multiplex PCR. The sample lists 250,000 to 300,000 clones, more than 75% seen once, with approximately 1.4% in the top ten. The specimen was peripheral blood. The receptor set was obtained from a middle-aged woman who had recovered from COVID-19. CDR3s include the opening cysteine and the closing phenylalanine or tryptophan. Fields, in order: CDR3 protein, CDR3 DNA, V gene, clone size, D gene, CDR3 length, J gene. The D gene is left open where the match is weak. Not every row has a clone size; where given, it reads once, few, many or a size class.

CASSLLSRGRGEQFF	TGTGCCAGCAGTTTATTGTCCAGGGGGCGCGGTGAGCAGTTCTTC	TRBV28	NA	TRBD1	15	TRBJ2-1
CASSESQRGETQYF	TGTGCCAGCAGTGAAAGTCAGCGGGGAGAGACCCAGTACTTC	TRBV2	NA	TRBD2	14	TRBJ2-5
CASSVGGKSGSPLHF	TGTGCCAGCAGCGTAGGAGGGAAATCGGGATCACCCCTCCACTTT	TRBV9	NA	NA	15	TRBJ1-6
CASSSGDGDSYGYTF	TGTGCCAGCAGCTCAGGGGATGGGGATAGCTATGGCTACACCTTC	TRBV9	NA	NA	15	TRBJ1-2
CASSSSGGNEQFF	TGTGCCAGCAGCTCATCAGGGGGCAATGAGCAGTTCTTC	TRBV5-6	NA	TRBD1	13	TRBJ2-1
CASSPGTTPGETQYF	TGTGCCAGCTCACCCGGGACAACCCCGGGGGAGACCCAGTACTTC	TRBV18	NA	NA	15	TRBJ2-5
CASSEGQASTDTQYF	TGTGCCAGCAGTGAGGGACAGGCAAGCACAGATACGCAGTATTTT	TRBV2	NA	TRBD1	15	TRBJ2-3
CASSILDRKRGYTF	TGTGCCAGTAGTATCCTGGACAGGAAGCGGGGCTACACCTTC	TRBV19	NA	TRBD1	14	TRBJ1-2
CASSNRINYGYTF	TGTGCCAGCAGTAACAGGATTAACTATGGCTACACCTTC	TRBV27	NA	NA	13	TRBJ1-2
CASSFSPGQGIYEQYF	TGTGCCAGCAGTTTTTCCCCAGGACAGGGTATCTACGAGCAGTACTTC	TRBV27	once	TRBD1	16	TRBJ2-7
CASSATGGEQYF	TGTGCCAGCAGTGCGACAGGGGGAGAGCAGTACTTC	TRBV11-3	once	TRBD1	12	TRBJ2-7
CASSFQMDRVYEQYF	TGTGCCAGCAGCTTCCAAATGGACAGGGTCTACGAGCAGTACTTC	TRBV11-2	NA	TRBD1	15	TRBJ2-7
CASSEWGGTYEQYF	TGTGCCAGCAGTGAATGGGGGGGGACCTACGAGCAGTACTTC	TRBV25-1	NA	TRBD2	14	TRBJ2-7
CAWSGTGGSPLHF	TGTGCCTGGAGTGGGACAGGGGGTTCACCCCTCCACTTT	TRBV30	NA	TRBD1	13	TRBJ1-6
CASSLGLSGNTIYF	TGTGCCAGCAGCTTGGGCCTTTCTGGAAACACCATATATTTT	TRBV7-2	NA	NA	14	TRBJ1-3
CASSLGRTAFLGTQYF	TGTGCCAGCAGCTTAGGACGGACAGCGTTTTTGGGTACGCAGTATTTT	TRBV11-2	NA	NA	16	TRBJ2-3
CASSFPQHYTIYF	TGTGCCAGCAGTTTTCCCCAACATTACACCATATATTTT	TRBV12-3/TRBV12-4	NA	NA	13	TRBJ1-3
CAWSGARGQVYTF	TGTGCCTGGAGCGGAGCCAGGGGGCAAGTCTACACCTTC	TRBV30	few	TRBD1	13	TRBJ1-2
CASTPRLLETQYF	TGTGCCAGCACCCCTCGGTTATTAGAGACCCAGTACTTC	TRBV12-3/TRBV12-4	few	NA	13	TRBJ2-5
CSVSSRGLEQYF	TGCAGCGTTAGCAGCAGGGGGCTCGAGCAGTACTTC	TRBV29-1	few	TRBD1	12	TRBJ2-7
CASSYYGQGARHF	TGTGCCAGCAGTTACTATGGACAGGGGGCTCGTCACTTT	TRBV6-5	few	TRBD1	13	TRBJ1-6
CASSHLDSEAFF	TGTGCCAGCAGCCACCTGGACAGCGAAGCTTTCTTT	TRBV3-1/TRBV3-2	NA	NA	12	TRBJ1-1
CATRTGQPNYGYTF	TGTGCCACCAGGACGGGACAGCCTAACTATGGCTACACCTTC	TRBV24-1	NA	TRBD1	14	TRBJ1-2
CASSSVGRGIGTDTQYF	TGTGCCAGCAGCTCCGTAGGTCGGGGGATCGGCACAGATACGCAGTATTTT	TRBV7-3	NA	NA	17	TRBJ2-3
CASSLQGSREQYF	TGTGCCAGCTCACTACAGGGTTCGCGGGAGCAGTACTTC	TRBV18	NA	NA	13	TRBJ2-7
CASSPAVGYSNQPQHF	TGTGCCAGCAGCCCGGCCGTCGGGTATAGCAATCAGCCCCAGCATTTT	TRBV27	NA	NA	16	TRBJ1-5
CSVGGTGLEKLFF	TGCAGCGTTGGGGGGACAGGGCTTGAAAAACTGTTTTTT	TRBV29-1	NA	TRBD1	13	TRBJ1-4
CASSRGYGLNEQYF	TGTGCCAGCAGCCGCGGTTACGGCCTTAACGAGCAGTACTTC	TRBV27	NA	NA	14	TRBJ2-7
CATSGGTGYGYTF	TGTGCCACCAGTGGAGGGACAGGGTATGGCTACACCTTC	TRBV24-1	NA	TRBD1	13	TRBJ1-2
CASGRTDLNYGYTF	TGTGCCAGTGGACGGACAGATCTTAACTATGGCTACACCTTC	TRBV19	NA	NA	14	TRBJ1-2
CASSLTAGPSGNTIYF	TGTGCCAGCAGCTTAACGGCGGGGCCCTCTGGAAACACCATATATTTT	TRBV7-8	NA	NA	16	TRBJ1-3
CASSLKDRPLYEQYF	TGTGCCAGCAGCCTAAAAGACAGACCCCTCTACGAGCAGTACTTC	TRBV5-6	NA	NA	15	TRBJ2-7
CASHGDRGQPNTGELFF	TGTGCCTCCCACGGGGACAGGGGGCAGCCGAACACCGGGGAGCTGTTTTTT	TRBV6-7	NA	TRBD1	17	TRBJ2-2
CASSLGVLSGDTQYF	TGTGCCAGCAGCTTAGGTGTTCTAAGTGGAGATACGCAGTATTTT	TRBV11-2	NA	NA	15	TRBJ2-3
CASSPQGIEKLFF	TGTGCCAGCAGCCCCCAGGGAATTGAAAAACTGTTTTTT	TRBV6-1	NA	NA	13	TRBJ1-4
CASSQPGRHTNEQFF	TGTGCCAGCAGCCAACCAGGGCGCCATACCAATGAGCAGTTCTTC	TRBV3-1/TRBV3-2	NA	NA	15	TRBJ2-1
CASGPGTGSSYEQYF	TGTGCTAGTGGTCCTGGGACCGGGAGCTCCTACGAGCAGTACTTC	TRBV12-5	NA	NA	15	TRBJ2-7
CASSRLAALSTDTQYF	TGTGCCAGCAGTCGGCTCGCGGCGTTATCCACAGATACGCAGTATTTT	TRBV6-6	NA	NA	16	TRBJ2-3
CASSATRQGEAFF	TGCGCCAGCAGTGCCACCCGACAGGGGGAAGCTTTCTTT	TRBV10-1	few	TRBD1	13	TRBJ1-1
CASSLFPRLAGDTDTQYF	TGTGCCAGCAGCCTATTCCCCAGACTAGCGGGGGACACAGATACGCAGTATTTT	TRBV7-9	many	TRBD2	18	TRBJ2-3
CASSLDPVARPYGYTF	TGTGCCAGCAGCTTAGATCCGGTTGCCAGGCCCTATGGCTACACCTTC	TRBV11-2	NA	NA	16	TRBJ1-2
CASASGRGPYGYTF	TGCGCCAGCGCAAGCGGGAGGGGCCCCTATGGCTACACCTTC	TRBV4-3	NA	NA	14	TRBJ1-2
CASRQGWGNTGELFF	TGTGCCAGCAGACAGGGTTGGGGGAACACCGGGGAGCTGTTTTTT	TRBV6-5	NA	NA	15	TRBJ2-2
CASRSPGHNYGYTF	TGTGCCAGCAGAAGTCCGGGACACAACTATGGCTACACCTTC	TRBV6-5	NA	NA	14	TRBJ1-2
CASSQDPGQTYNEQFF	TGCGCCAGCAGCCAAGATCCCGGACAGACCTACAATGAGCAGTTCTTC	TRBV4-3	few	NA	16	TRBJ2-1
CAIFSPNTGELFF	TGTGCCATCTTTTCCCCTAACACCGGGGAGCTGTTTTTT	TRBV6-7	NA	NA	13	TRBJ2-2
CASREGRDYGYTF	TGTGCCAGCAGGGAGGGACGGGACTATGGCTACACCTTC	TRBV6-5	NA	NA	13	TRBJ1-2
CASSADWSSYNSPLHF	TGCGCCAGCAGCGCGGACTGGAGCTCCTATAATTCACCCCTCCACTTT	TRBV10-2	NA	NA	16	TRBJ1-6